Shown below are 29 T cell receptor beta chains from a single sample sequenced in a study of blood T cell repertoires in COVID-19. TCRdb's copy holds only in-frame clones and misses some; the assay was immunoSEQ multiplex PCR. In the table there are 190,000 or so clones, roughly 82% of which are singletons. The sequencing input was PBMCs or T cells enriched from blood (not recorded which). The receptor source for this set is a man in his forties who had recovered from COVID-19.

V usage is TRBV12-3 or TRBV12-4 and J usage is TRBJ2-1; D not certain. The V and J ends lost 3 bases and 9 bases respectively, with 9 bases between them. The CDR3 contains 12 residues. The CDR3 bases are TGTGCCAGCAGTTTCGCGCGCGTTGAGCAGTTCTTC. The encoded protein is CASSFARVEQFF.

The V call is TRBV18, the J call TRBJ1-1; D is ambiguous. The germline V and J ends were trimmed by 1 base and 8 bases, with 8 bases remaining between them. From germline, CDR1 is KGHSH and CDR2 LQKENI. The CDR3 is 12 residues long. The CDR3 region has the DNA TGTGCCAGCTCACCACGTCTTAGCGAAGCTTTCTTT. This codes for CASSPRLSEAFF.

As DNA, the CDR3 is TGTGCCAGCAGCTCATGGGGCGTTTTCTCCTACGAGCAGTACTTC. Its protein product is CASSSWGVFSYEQYF. This sequence joins TRBV3-1 (or the pseudogene TRBV3-2) and TRBJ2-7; D is possibly TRBD1 (5 bases). The CDR3 loop spans 15 amino acids. Germline V gives CDR1 LGHDT, CDR2 YNNKEL (reference sequence). The V gene lost 5 bases and the J gene lost 0 bases, with 14 bases spanning the gap.

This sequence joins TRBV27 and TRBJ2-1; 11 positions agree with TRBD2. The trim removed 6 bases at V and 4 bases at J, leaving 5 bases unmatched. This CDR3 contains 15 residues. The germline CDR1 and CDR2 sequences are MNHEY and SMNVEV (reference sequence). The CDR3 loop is CASRLAGAGYNEQFF. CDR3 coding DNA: TGTGCCAGCAGACTAGCGGGAGCAGGGTACAATGAGCAGTTCTTC.

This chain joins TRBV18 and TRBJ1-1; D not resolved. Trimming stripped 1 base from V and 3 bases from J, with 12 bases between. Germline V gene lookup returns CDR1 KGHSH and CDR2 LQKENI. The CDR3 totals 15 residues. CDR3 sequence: CASSPRAKADTEAFF. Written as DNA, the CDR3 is TGTGCCAGCTCACCACGGGCAAAAGCGGACACTGAAGCTTTCTTT.

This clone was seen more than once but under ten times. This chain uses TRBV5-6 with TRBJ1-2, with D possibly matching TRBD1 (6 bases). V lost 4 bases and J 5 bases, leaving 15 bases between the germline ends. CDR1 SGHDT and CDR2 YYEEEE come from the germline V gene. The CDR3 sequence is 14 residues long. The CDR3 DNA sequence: TGTGCCAGCAGCCCCACCAACAGGGAATATGGCTACACCTTC. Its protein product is CASSPTNREYGYTF.

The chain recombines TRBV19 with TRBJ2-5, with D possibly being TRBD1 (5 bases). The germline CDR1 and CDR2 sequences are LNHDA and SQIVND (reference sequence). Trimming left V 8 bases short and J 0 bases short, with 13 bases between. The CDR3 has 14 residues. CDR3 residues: CASSPDIYQETQYF. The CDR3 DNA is TGTGCCAGTTCCCCGGACATATACCAAGAGACCCAGTACTTC. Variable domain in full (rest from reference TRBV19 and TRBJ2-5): DGGITQSPKYLFRKEGQNVTLSCEQNLNHDAMYWYRQDPGQGLRLIYYSQIVNDFQKGDIAEGYSVSREKKESFPLTVTSAQKNPTAFYLCASSPDIYQETQYFGPGTRLLVL.

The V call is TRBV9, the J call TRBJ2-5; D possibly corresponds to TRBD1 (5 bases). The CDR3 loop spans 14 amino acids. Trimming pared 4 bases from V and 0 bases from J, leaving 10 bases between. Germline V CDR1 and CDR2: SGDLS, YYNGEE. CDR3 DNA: TGTGCCAGCAGCACCCAGGGTTACCAAGAGACCCAGTACTTC. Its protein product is CASSTQGYQETQYF.

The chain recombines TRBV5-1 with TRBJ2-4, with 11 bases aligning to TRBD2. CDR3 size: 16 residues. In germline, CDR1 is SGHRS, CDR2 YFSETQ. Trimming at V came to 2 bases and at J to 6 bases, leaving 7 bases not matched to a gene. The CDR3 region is CASSLMTSGKGNIQYF. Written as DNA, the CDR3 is TGCGCCAGCAGCTTAATGACTAGCGGGAAAGGAAACATTCAGTACTTC.

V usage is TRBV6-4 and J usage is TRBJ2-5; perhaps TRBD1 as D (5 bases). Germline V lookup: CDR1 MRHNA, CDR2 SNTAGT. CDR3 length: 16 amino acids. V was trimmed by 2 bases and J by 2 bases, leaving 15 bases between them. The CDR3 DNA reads TGTGCCAGCAGTGACCCCGTGACAGCCCGGCAAGAGACCCAGTACTTC. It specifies CASSDPVTARQETQYF.

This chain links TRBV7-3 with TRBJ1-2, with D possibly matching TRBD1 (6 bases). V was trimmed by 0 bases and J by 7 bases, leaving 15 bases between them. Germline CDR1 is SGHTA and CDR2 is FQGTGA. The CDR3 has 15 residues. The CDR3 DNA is TGTGCCAGCAGCTTAACGAAACAGGGAGTCTCTGGCTACACCTTC. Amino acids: CASSLTKQGVSGYTF.

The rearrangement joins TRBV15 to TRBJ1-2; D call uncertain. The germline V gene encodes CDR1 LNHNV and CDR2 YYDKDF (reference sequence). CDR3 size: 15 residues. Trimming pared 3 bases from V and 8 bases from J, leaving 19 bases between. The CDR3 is CATSSNDEDARGYTF. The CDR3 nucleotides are TGTGCCACCAGCAGCAATGATGAGGATGCGAGGGGCTACACCTTC.

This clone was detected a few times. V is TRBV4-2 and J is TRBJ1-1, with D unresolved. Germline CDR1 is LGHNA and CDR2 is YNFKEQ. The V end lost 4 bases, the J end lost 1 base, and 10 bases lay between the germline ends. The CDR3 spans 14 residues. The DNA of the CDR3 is TGTGCCAGCAGCCCCCGTCCAGGGAACACTGAAGCTTTCTTT. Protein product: CASSPRPGNTEAFF.

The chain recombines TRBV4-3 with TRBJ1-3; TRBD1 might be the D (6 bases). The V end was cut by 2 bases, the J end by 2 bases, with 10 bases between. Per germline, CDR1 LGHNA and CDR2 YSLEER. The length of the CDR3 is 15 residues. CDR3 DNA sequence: TGCGCCAGCAGCCAACTACAGGGTCCTGGAAACACCATATATTTT. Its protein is CASSQLQGPGNTIYF.

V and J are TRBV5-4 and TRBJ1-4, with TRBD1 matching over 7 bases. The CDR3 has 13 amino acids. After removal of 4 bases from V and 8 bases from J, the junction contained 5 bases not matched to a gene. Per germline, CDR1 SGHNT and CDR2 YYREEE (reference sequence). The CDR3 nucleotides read TGTGCCAGCAGCGCCGGGACAGACGAAAAACTGTTTTTT. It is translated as CASSAGTDEKLFF.

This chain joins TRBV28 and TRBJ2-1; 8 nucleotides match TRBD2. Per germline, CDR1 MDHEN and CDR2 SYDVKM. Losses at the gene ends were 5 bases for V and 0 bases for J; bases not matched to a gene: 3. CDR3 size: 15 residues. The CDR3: CASSLAGTSYNEQFF. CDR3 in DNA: TGTGCCAGCAGTCTAGCGGGCACCTCCTACAATGAGCAGTTCTTC. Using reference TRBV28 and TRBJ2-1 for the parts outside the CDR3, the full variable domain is DVKVTQSSRYLVKRTGEKVFLECVQDMDHENMFWYRQDPGLGLRLIYFSYDVKMKEKGDIPEGYSVSREKKERFSLILESASTNQTSMYLCASSLAGTSYNEQFFGPGTRLTVL.

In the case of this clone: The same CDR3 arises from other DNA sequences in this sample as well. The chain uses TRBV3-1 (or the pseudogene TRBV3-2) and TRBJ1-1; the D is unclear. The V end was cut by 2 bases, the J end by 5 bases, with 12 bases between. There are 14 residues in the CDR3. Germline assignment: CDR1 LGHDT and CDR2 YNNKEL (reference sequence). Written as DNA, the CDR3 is TGTGCCAGCAGCCAACCGGGTCCGGGGACTGAAGCTTTCTTT. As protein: CASSQPGPGTEAFF.

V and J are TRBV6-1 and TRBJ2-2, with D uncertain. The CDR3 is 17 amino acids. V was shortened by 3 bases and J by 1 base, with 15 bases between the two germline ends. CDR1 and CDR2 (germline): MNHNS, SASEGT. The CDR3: CASSDPTELMNTGELFF. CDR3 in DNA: TGTGCCAGCAGTGACCCGACCGAACTAATGAACACCGGGGAGCTGTTTTTT.

CDR3 bases: TGTGCCAGCAGCATGACAGAAAAACTGTTTTTT. Translated, it gives CASSMTEKLFF. The chain is built from TRBV7-2 and TRBJ1-4; D remains ambiguous. V lost 5 bases, J lost 8 bases, and 6 bases lay in between. Per germline, CDR1 SGHTA and CDR2 FQGNSA. This CDR3 has 11 amino acids.

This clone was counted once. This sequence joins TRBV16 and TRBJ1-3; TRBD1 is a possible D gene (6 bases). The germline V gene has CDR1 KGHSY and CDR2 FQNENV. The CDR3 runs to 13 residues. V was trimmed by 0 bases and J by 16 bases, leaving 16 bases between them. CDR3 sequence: CASSQSYSTGPYF. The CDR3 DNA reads TGTGCCAGCAGCCAATCGTACTCGACAGGCCCCTATTTT.

The CDR3 bases are TGTGCCAGCAGCTTGGACGGTACCTCTGGAAACACCATATATTTT. This translates into CASSLDGTSGNTIYF. This chain connects TRBV5-4 to TRBJ1-3; D ambiguous. Trimming removed 0 bases from V and 0 bases from J, with 7 bases in between. This CDR3 comprises 15 residues. The germline gives CDR1 SGHNT, CDR2 YYREEE (reference sequence).

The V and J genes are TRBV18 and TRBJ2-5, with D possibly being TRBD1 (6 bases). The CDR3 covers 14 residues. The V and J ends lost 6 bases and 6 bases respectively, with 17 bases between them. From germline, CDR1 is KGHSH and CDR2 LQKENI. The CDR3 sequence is CASSQQQGLQTQYF. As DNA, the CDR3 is TGTGCCAGCTCGCAGCAACAGGGTCTTCAGACCCAGTACTTC. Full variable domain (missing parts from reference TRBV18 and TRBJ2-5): NAGVMQNPRHLVRRRGQEARLRCSPMKGHSHVYWYRQLPEEGLKFMVYLQKENIIDESGMPKERFSAEFPKEGPSILRIQQVVRGDSAAYFCASSQQQGLQTQYFGPGTRLLVL.

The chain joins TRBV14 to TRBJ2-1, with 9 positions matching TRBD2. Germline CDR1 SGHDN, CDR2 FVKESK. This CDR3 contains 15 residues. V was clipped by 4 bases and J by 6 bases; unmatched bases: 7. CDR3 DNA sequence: TGTGCCAGCAGCCTCCTAGCGGGGAGGGCCAATGAGCAGTTCTTC. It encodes CASSLLAGRANEQFF.

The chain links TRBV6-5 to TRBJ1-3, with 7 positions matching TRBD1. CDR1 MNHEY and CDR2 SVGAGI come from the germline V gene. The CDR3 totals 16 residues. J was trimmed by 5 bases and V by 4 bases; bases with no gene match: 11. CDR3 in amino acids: CASSFRGSTGRNTIYF. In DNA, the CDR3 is TGTGCCAGCAGTTTCAGGGGGAGTACAGGGCGAAACACCATATATTTT.

In nucleotides, the CDR3 is TGTGCCAGCAGATATCCAGGGATCGCCTCCTACGAGCAGTACGTC. It codes for CASRYPGIASYEQYV. The chain links TRBV2 to TRBJ2-7; weak D call: TRBD1 (5 bases). This CDR3 has 15 amino acids. Germline V gene sequence: CDR1 SNHLY, CDR2 FYNNEI. Trimming removed 6 bases at V and 0 bases at J, with 15 bases between.

The CDR3: CASSVIQEIYGYTF. The CDR3 region has the DNA TGTGCCAGCAGTGTAATACAGGAAATATATGGCTACACCTTC. V gene TRBV2 combines with J gene TRBJ1-2; TRBD1 might be the D (5 bases). Trimming removed 4 bases from V and 5 bases from J, with 14 bases in between. The CDR3 has 14 amino acids. Germline-derived CDR1 and CDR2 are SNHLY and FYNNEI.

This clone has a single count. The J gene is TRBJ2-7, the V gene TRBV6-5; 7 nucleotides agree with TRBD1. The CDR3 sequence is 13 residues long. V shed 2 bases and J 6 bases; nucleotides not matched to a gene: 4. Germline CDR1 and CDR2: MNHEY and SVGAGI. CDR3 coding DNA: TGTGCCAGCAGTTACGGGACAGTCTCCGAGCAGTACTTC. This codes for CASSYGTVSEQYF.

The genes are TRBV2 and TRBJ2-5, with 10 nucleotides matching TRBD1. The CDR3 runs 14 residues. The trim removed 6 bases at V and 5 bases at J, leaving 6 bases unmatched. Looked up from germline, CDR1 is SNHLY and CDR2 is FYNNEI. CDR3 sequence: CASSRTGGSETQYF. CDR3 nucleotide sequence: TGTGCCAGCAGCAGGACAGGGGGGTCGGAGACCCAGTACTTC.

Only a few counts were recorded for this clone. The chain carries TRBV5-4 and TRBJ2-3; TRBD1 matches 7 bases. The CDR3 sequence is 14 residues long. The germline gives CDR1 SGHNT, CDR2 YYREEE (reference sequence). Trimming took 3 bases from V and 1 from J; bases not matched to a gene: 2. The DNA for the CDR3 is TGTGCCAGCAGCTCTGGACAGGGCACAGATACGCAGTATTTT. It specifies CASSSGQGTDTQYF.